A single sample gave rise to the 2 T cell receptor beta chains below, sequenced in a study of T cell responses to AZD1222 COVID-19 vaccine. Method: immunoSEQ multiplex PCR; TCRdb's copy keeps in-frame clones and lacks some. The sample lists about 150,000 clones; about 91% were seen once. The sample in question was peripheral blood, obtained on day 0 of AZD1222 vaccination. The receptors here all came from an adult in good health.

This chain joins TRBV18 and TRBJ2-2, with 7 nucleotides matching TRBD1. With V trimmed by 3 bases and J by 1 base, 2 bases remained unmatched. Germline values: CDR1 KGHSH, CDR2 LQKENI. The CDR3 totals 15 residues. The CDR3 DNA reads as TGTGCCAGCTCACCGGGACAGTGGAACACCGGGGAGCTGTTTTTT. Protein sequence: CASSPGQWNTGELFF.

The chain employs TRBV10-3 and TRBJ1-1; TRBD1 might be the D (5 bases). Germline V gene sequence: CDR1 ENHRY, CDR2 SYGVKD. The ends were cut back, 4 bases at V and 4 bases at J, with 16 bases in the middle. The CDR3 has 15 residues. CDR3 region: CAISAGGTGSTEAFF. CDR3 nucleotides: TGTGCCATCAGTGCCGGGGGAACGGGGAGCACTGAAGCTTTCTTT.